One and the same sample provided the 15 T cell receptor beta chains below, sequenced in a study of cytomegalovirus exposure and HLA in healthy donors. 60 Vbeta and 13 Jbeta primers were used in PCR. The data were produced by immunoSEQ multiplex PCR, yet TCRdb's version contains in-frame clones alone and is incomplete. Of tens of thousands of clones listed, 78% are singletons. The sequenced material came from PBMCs. These TCRs come from a man aged 18 to 29 in good health and CMV-seropositive.

This clone was counted between two and nine times. The chain is built from TRBV4-1 and TRBJ1-2, with D possibly being TRBD1 (5 bases). V was clipped by 2 bases and J by 5 bases, with 15 bases between them. CDR3 length equals 15 residues. CDR1 is MGHRA, CDR2 YSYEKL, per germline. The CDR3 DNA sequence: TGCGCCAGCAGCCAATCCACAGGTTACGGTTATGGCTACACCTTC. This encodes CASSQSTGYGYGYTF.

This chain connects TRBV18 to TRBJ1-1; a weak D match, TRBD1 (5 bases). V was shortened by 3 bases and J by 4 bases, with 6 bases between the two germline ends. CDR3 length: 12 amino acids. Germline V lookup: CDR1 KGHSH, CDR2 LQKENI. CDR3 DNA: TGTGCCAGCTCACCCCAGGGCACTGAAGCTTTCTTT. As protein: CASSPQGTEAFF.

This chain joins TRBV10-3 and TRBJ2-7; D is possibly TRBD2 (8 bases). CDR1 is ENHRY, CDR2 SYGVKD, per germline. The CDR3 runs 17 residues. Deletions cut 8 bases from V and 4 bases from J, with 27 bases between. DNA of the CDR3: TGTGCCATCGAGGGCAGGGGGTCGTCTAGCGGGTTTTACGAGCAGTACTTC. Translated, it gives CAIEGRGSSSGFYEQYF.

CDR3 sequence (DNA): TGCGCCAGTCAAGGACAGGGCGGGGAAAAACTGTTTTTT. This codes for CASQGQGGEKLFF. This rearrangement joins TRBV5-1 to TRBJ1-4; 8 bases line up with TRBD1. Per the germline V gene, CDR1 is SGHRS and CDR2 is YFSETQ. The CDR3 covers 13 residues. Germline trimming cut 8 bases from V and 8 bases from J; bases unmatched to any gene: 8.

This clone was seen once. The DNA for the CDR3 is TGTGCCAGCAAGCAATGGACAGTAAACTATGGCTACACCTTC. Its translation is CASKQWTVNYGYTF. This chain links TRBV6-6 with TRBJ1-2, with D possibly TRBD1 on 6 matching bases. The length of the CDR3 is 14 residues. The V end was cut by 7 bases, the J end by 2 bases, with 14 bases between. Looked up from germline, CDR1 is MNHNY and CDR2 is SVGAGI (reference sequence).

Only a few counts were recorded for this clone. This chain connects TRBV5-6 to TRBJ2-1, with unresolved D. The V end lost 0 bases, the J end lost 5 bases, and 6 bases lay between the germline ends. CDR1 is SGHDT, CDR2 YYEEEE, per germline. The CDR3 contains 13 residues. CDR3 sequence (DNA): TGTGCCAGCAGCTTGGGACTCAACAATGAGCAGTTCTTC. This gives the protein CASSLGLNNEQFF.

The rearrangement uses TRBV5-1 and TRBJ2-7; D is possibly TRBD2 (7 bases). This CDR3 spans 17 amino acids. The germline CDR1 and CDR2 sequences are SGHRS and YFSETQ. Trimming stripped 4 bases from V and 4 bases from J, with 24 bases between. The CDR3 nucleotides are TGCGCCAGCAGCCTGGCCGCCTCCTCGGGGGGCGGGTACGAGCAGTACTTC. This translates into CASSLAASSGGGYEQYF.

This sequence joins TRBV6-1 and TRBJ2-5; TRBD1 is a possible D gene (5 bases). Trimming shortened V by 1 base and J by 5 bases, and 14 bases separated the two germline ends. Germline CDR1 and CDR2: MNHNS and SASEGT. CDR3 size: 15 residues. The CDR3 region has the DNA TGTGCCAGCAGTGAAGGACCGCAGGGCTCCGAGACCCAGTACTTC. It codes for CASSEGPQGSETQYF.

CDR3 residues: CASSETHPGWSEKLFF. CDR3 coding DNA: TGCGCCAGCAGTGAAACACATCCCGGATGGAGTGAAAAACTGTTTTTT. The genes are TRBV10-2 and TRBJ1-4; D ambiguous. Trimming shortened V by 3 bases and J by 7 bases, and 18 bases separated the two germline ends. The CDR3 consists of 16 residues. Germline V gene lookup returns CDR1 WSHSY and CDR2 SAAADI.

The V and J genes are TRBV28 and TRBJ1-5; D is perhaps TRBD1 (6 bases). Trimming removed 8 bases at V and 5 bases at J, with 13 bases between. Germline CDR1 reads MDHEN; CDR2 reads SYDVKM. The CDR3 length is 13 residues. CDR3 DNA: TGTGCCAGCGGGTACAGGGTCCATCAGCCCCAGCATTTT. Translating gives CASGYRVHQPQHF.

In this sample, this clone turned up once. The chain has TRBV6-1 and TRBJ1-3; TRBD1 might be the D (6 bases). Trimming cost V 6 bases and J 3 bases, with 15 bases left between them. The germline V gene has CDR1 MNHNS and CDR2 SASEGT. This CDR3 has 15 residues. The CDR3 protein is CASRGGKGIGNTIYF. The CDR3 DNA follows: TGTGCCAGCAGAGGGGGAAAGGGGATTGGAAACACCATATATTTT.

This chain uses TRBV6-5 with TRBJ1-2; a weak D match, TRBD1 (6 bases). The CDR3 extends over 13 amino acids. Germline V gene sequence: CDR1 MNHEY, CDR2 SVGAGI. V was cut by 3 bases and J by 6 bases, with 11 bases left in between. The CDR3 nucleotides are TGTGCCAGCAGTTATAGGCAGGGGCATGGCTACACCTTC. Translation gives CASSYRQGHGYTF.

The rearrangement links TRBV15 to TRBJ2-5; 9 bases agree with TRBD2. The CDR3 has 14 residues. Germline V gives CDR1 LNHNV, CDR2 YYDKDF (reference sequence). V dropped 3 bases and J dropped 4; count of bases not matched to a gene: 3. The CDR3 protein is CATSRTSGRETQYF. The DNA for the CDR3 is TGTGCCACCAGCAGGACTAGCGGCAGAGAGACCCAGTACTTC. The full variable domain, with the rest looked up from reference TRBV15 and TRBJ2-5, is DAMVIQNPRYQVTQFGKPVTLSCSQTLNHNVMYWYQQKSSQAPKLLFHYYDKDFNNEADTPDNFQSRRPNTSFCFLDIRSPGLGDTAMYLCATSRTSGRETQYFGPGTRLLVL.

This rearrangement joins TRBV5-6 to TRBJ2-7; TRBD1 matches 7 bases. This CDR3 is built from 13 residues. CDR1 SGHDT and CDR2 YYEEEE come from the germline V gene. V dropped 3 bases and J dropped 3; count of bases not matched to a gene: 3. The CDR3 is CASSWGQSYEQYF. The CDR3 coding sequence is TGTGCCAGCAGCTGGGGACAGAGCTACGAGCAGTACTTC.

V and J are TRBV14 and TRBJ2-7; TRBD1 matches 8 bases. The ends lost 4 bases at V and 0 bases at J; junction bases unmatched: 2. This CDR3 has 14 amino acids. Germline V lookup: CDR1 SGHDN, CDR2 FVKESK. CDR3 DNA sequence: TGTGCCAGCAGCCGTACAGGGGGCTCCTACGAGCAGTACTTC. It is translated as CASSRTGGSYEQYF.